Each of the 17 T cell receptor beta chains below was sequenced from the same sample in a study of blood T cell repertoires in COVID-19. The protocol was immunoSEQ multiplex PCR, while the TCRdb copy is restricted to in-frame clones and leaves out a portion. Of tens of thousands of clones in the sample, around 90% were seen once. The sequencing sample was made of peripheral blood. The receptors derive from a man aged 45-65 years with active COVID-19.

This clone was observed a single time. The rearrangement uses TRBV6-2 or TRBV6-3 and TRBJ1-5, with 9 bases identical to TRBD1. The CDR3 is 18 residues long. The V segment lost 4 bases and the J segment 2 bases; nucleotides outside the gene matches: 12. Germline V CDR1 and CDR2: MNHEY, SVGEGT. DNA of the CDR3: TGTGCCAGCAGTTCCCCGACAGGGGGATTGAGGGGCAATCAGCCCCAGCATTTT. It encodes CASSSPTGGLRGNQPQHF.

The genes are TRBV6-5 and TRBJ1-3; 7 nucleotides align to TRBD1. CDR3 size: 16 residues. Germline assignment: CDR1 MNHEY and CDR2 SVGAGI. With 4 bases clipped from V and 6 bases from J, the junction kept 12 bases outside the gene matches. DNA of the CDR3: TGTGCCAGCAGTTCTCACCTCCGGGACAGTCAAAACACCATATATTTT. Protein: CASSSHLRDSQNTIYF.

This clone was recorded once. The CDR3 nucleotides read TGTGCCAGCAGCTTATCCTCGGGTGGCTACACCTTC. This gives the protein CASSLSSGGYTF. V usage is TRBV7-8 and J usage is TRBJ1-2; D call uncertain. Looked up from germline, CDR1 is SGHVS and CDR2 is FQNEAQ. Trimming cost V 2 bases and J 7 bases, with 8 bases left between them. The CDR3 runs 12 residues. The full variable domain, rest sourced from reference TRBV7-8 and TRBJ1-2, is GAGVSQSPRYKVAKRGQDVALRCDPISGHVSLFWYQQALGQGPEFLTYFQNEAQLDKSGLPSDRFFAERPEGSVSTLKIQRTQQEDSAVYLCASSLSSGGYTFGSGTRLTVV.

The J gene is TRBJ2-5, the V gene TRBV12-3 or TRBV12-4; D is possibly TRBD2 (5 bases). With 7 bases removed from V and 4 bases from J, the gap between germline ends came to 10 bases. This CDR3 has 12 amino acids. The CDR3 reads CASNGEGETQYF. For the CDR3, the DNA is TGTGCCAGCAATGGTGAGGGAGAGACCCAGTACTTC.

The V and J genes are TRBV3-1 (or the pseudogene TRBV3-2) and TRBJ2-7, with D hard to call. This CDR3 comprises 14 residues. The ends were cut back, 0 bases at V and 0 bases at J, with 6 bases in the middle. Looked up from germline, CDR1 is LGHDT and CDR2 is YNNKEL (reference sequence). The CDR3 nucleotides are TGTGCCAGCAGCCAAGACTTACTCTCCTACGAGCAGTACTTC. Translating gives CASSQDLLSYEQYF.

The chain combines TRBV19 with TRBJ2-6; D gene uncertain. Trimming stripped 7 bases from V and 0 bases from J, with 16 bases between. The germline V gene has CDR1 LNHDA and CDR2 SQIVND (reference sequence). The CDR3 is 17 residues long. The chain's CDR3 is CASTKIEITSGANVLTF. The CDR3 nucleotides read TGTGCCAGTACCAAAATAGAGATCACCTCTGGGGCCAACGTCCTGACTTTC.

Points on this clone: A read error may explain this, as a much larger clone is one base away. Other DNA sequences in the sample encode the same CDR3. This sequence joins TRBV28 and TRBJ2-7; 8 positions agree with TRBD2. Germline assignment: CDR1 MDHEN and CDR2 SYDVKM. The CDR3 sequence is 14 residues long. V was pared by 6 bases and J by 1 base, with 5 bases of the junction left unmatched. The CDR3 region is CASRPGTSSYEQYF. The CDR3 DNA follows: TGTGCCAGCAGGCCCGGGACTAGTTCCTACGAGCAGTACTTC.

This sequence joins TRBV5-1 and TRBJ2-2; TRBD2 aligns across 9 bases. The ends lost 0 bases at V and 1 base at J; junction bases unmatched: 7. Per germline, CDR1 SGHRS and CDR2 YFSETQ. This CDR3 is built from 18 residues. CDR3 amino acids: CASSLVPLSGGNTGELFF. The CDR3 DNA reads TGCGCCAGCAGCTTGGTACCTCTTAGCGGGGGGAACACCGGGGAGCTGTTTTTT.

The chain uses TRBV6-5 and TRBJ1-6, with D possibly TRBD1 on 6 matching bases. V lost 6 bases and J lost 12, with 21 bases in between. Germline CDR1 reads MNHEY; CDR2 reads SVGAGI. This CDR3 has 15 amino acids. CDR3 region: CASRRTASTPQPLHF. Written as DNA, the CDR3 is TGTGCCAGCAGGCGGACAGCCTCTACGCCTCAACCCCTCCACTTT.

This clone was seen only once. This chain joins TRBV9 and TRBJ1-1; D not resolved. Trimming shortened V by 3 bases and J by 8 bases, and 14 bases separated the two germline ends. Germline V gives CDR1 SGDLS, CDR2 YYNGEE. The CDR3 runs to 13 residues. CDR3 in DNA: TGTGCCAGCAGCGCTTGGGAGACGGACGAAGCTTTCTTT. It translates to CASSAWETDEAFF.

The V call is TRBV5-4, the J call TRBJ2-1; 13 bases align to TRBD2. CDR1 SGHNT and CDR2 YYREEE come from the germline V gene (reference sequence). This CDR3 is built from 17 residues. V was clipped by 5 bases and J by 0 bases; unmatched bases: 5. CDR3 amino acids: CASSSRLAGGSYNEQFF. Written as DNA, the CDR3 is TGTGCCAGCAGTTCAAGACTAGCGGGAGGCTCCTACAATGAGCAGTTCTTC.

The chain carries TRBV28 and TRBJ2-2; 9 nucleotides match TRBD2. This CDR3 is 15 amino acids long. Germline CDR1 is MDHEN and CDR2 is SYDVKM. V lost 5 bases to trimming and J lost 5 bases; unmatched junction nucleotides: 6. In DNA, the CDR3 is TGTGCCAGCAGTGGTAGCGGGAGCCGGACCGGGGAGCTGTTTTTT. Translated, it gives CASSGSGSRTGELFF.

This chain links TRBV9 with TRBJ1-4; maybe TRBD1 (6 bases). Germline assignment: CDR1 SGDLS and CDR2 YYNGEE. V shed 5 bases and J shed 6 bases, with 14 bases lying between them. There are 14 residues in the CDR3. CDR3 DNA: TGTGCCAGCAGTCAGACAGGATTGGATGAAAAACTGTTTTTT. Protein product: CASSQTGLDEKLFF.

This chain uses TRBV4-1 with TRBJ2-7, with D possibly TRBD1 on 5 matching bases. Between the trimmed V and J ends, which lost 1 base and 2 bases, there was a span of 12 bases. The CDR3 sequence is 15 residues long. The germline V gene has CDR1 MGHRA and CDR2 YSYEKL. The CDR3 here is CASSQVHMDTYEQYF. The CDR3 DNA reads as TGCGCCAGCAGCCAAGTCCATATGGACACCTACGAGCAGTACTTC.

The chain recombines TRBV4-3 with TRBJ1-1; tentative D call: TRBD1 (6 bases). The V end was cut by 0 bases, the J end by 6 bases, with 11 bases between. Germline V CDR1 and CDR2: LGHNA, YSLEER. The CDR3 totals 14 residues. CDR3 bases: TGCGCCAGCAGCCAAGATTTTGGGGGCCCTGAAGCTTTCTTT. Translation gives CASSQDFGGPEAFF.

This sequence joins TRBV5-1 and TRBJ2-4; D gene unclear. The CDR3 has 15 amino acids. Trimming took 5 bases from V and 0 from J, leaving 12 bases between them. Germline V lookup: CDR1 SGHRS, CDR2 YFSETQ. For the CDR3, the DNA is TGCGCCAGCAGTTCAGCGACGGGAGCCAAAAACATTCAGTACTTC. Residues: CASSSATGAKNIQYF.

This clone appeared a few times. The chain couples TRBV7-2 to TRBJ2-3, with 13 bases lining up with TRBD2. With V trimmed by 6 bases and J by 0 bases, 9 bases remained unmatched. There are 18 residues in the CDR3. Germline CDR1 reads SGHTA; CDR2 reads FQGNSA. The CDR3 protein is CASRPGLAGRSSTDTQYF. Here the CDR3 DNA reads TGTGCCAGCAGACCGGGACTAGCGGGACGCTCTAGCACAGATACGCAGTATTTT.